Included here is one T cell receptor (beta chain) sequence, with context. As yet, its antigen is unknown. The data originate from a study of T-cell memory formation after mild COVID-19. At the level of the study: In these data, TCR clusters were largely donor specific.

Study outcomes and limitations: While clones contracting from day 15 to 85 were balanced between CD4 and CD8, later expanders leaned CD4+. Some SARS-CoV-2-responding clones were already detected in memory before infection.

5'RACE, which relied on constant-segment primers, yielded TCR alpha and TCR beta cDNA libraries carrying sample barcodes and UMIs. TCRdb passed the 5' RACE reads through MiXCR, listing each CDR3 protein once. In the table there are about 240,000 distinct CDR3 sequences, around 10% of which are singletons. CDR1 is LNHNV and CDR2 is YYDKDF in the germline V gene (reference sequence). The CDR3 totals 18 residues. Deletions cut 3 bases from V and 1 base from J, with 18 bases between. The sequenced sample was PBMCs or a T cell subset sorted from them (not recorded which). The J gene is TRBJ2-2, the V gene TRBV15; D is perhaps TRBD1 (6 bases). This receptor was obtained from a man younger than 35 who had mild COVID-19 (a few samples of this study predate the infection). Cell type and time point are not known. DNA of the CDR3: TGTGCCACCAGCAGTCAGACATTCCGGGACAAGAACACCGGGGAGCTGTTTTTT. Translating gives CATSSQTFRDKNTGELFF.